Reported below is one T cell receptor (beta chain). What it recognizes is unknown. The entry originates in a study of vaccination and CD4 T cells after COVID-19. About the research overall: The study collected post-vaccine samples a median around 76 days after dose two, with a range of 14 to 241. Each of the control cultures got a CEFX pool, an HIV-1 Nef pool, or no peptide.

Sequencing of DNA taken from cultured CD4+ T cells relied on the Oncomine TCR Beta short-read assay. TCRdb passed the PCR reads through MiXCR, listing each CDR3 protein once. The repertoire holds some 20,000 distinct CDR3 sequences, with 60% as singletons. Germline V gives CDR1 SEHNR, CDR2 FQNEAQ (reference sequence). The CDR3 contains 17 residues. The V and J ends lost 2 bases and 0 bases respectively, with 14 bases between them. Treatment meaning: 10-day PBMC culture with coronavirus spike peptide pools or control peptides (ViraFEST assay). Broader study findings: Researchers report that 304 of 307 vaccine-specific clones in convalescent patients proved spike mono-reactive.

This sequence originates from a human donor who had recovered from COVID-19. The chain carries TRBV7-9 and TRBJ1-3; unclear D gene. Sequencing was performed on CD4+ T cells from blood, cultured in vitro, taken after SARS-CoV-2 vaccination. Here the CDR3 DNA reads TGTGCCAGCAGCTTACTACCAGGCCGGGGCTCTGGAAACACCATATATTTT. Encoded protein: CASSLLPGRGSGNTIYF. The whole variable domain, remainder taken from reference TRBV7-9 and TRBJ1-3, is DTGVSQNPRHKITKRGQNVTFRCDPISEHNRLYWYRQTLGQGPEFLTYFQNEAQLEKSRLLSDRFSAERPKGSFSTLEIQRTEQGDSAMYLCASSLLPGRGSGNTIYFGEGSWLTVV.